This TCR beta chain was sequenced in a study of T cells after yellow fever vaccination. Study details: Libraries from low-cell-number fractions were prepared with the SMART-Seq v4 Ultra Low Input RNA kit.

Overall study results and limits: There was a small share of clonotypes that showed up in both the CD4 and CD8 compartments.

Regarding this clonotype: Antigen: not known.

CDR1 and CDR2 from the germline V gene are MNHEY and SVGEGT. The CDR3 loop spans 16 amino acids. With 6 bases clipped from V and 5 bases from J, the junction kept 14 bases outside the gene matches. 5'RACE template switching added a universal primer site and UMIs to TCR cDNA. TCRdb analysed the 5' RACE reads with MiXCR anew, one entry per CDR3 protein. This table holds 250,000 to 300,000 distinct CDR3 sequences, over 10% found once. The receptor was derived from a man aged 30 to 39 who received the YFV17D yellow fever vaccine. J is TRBJ2-7 and V is TRBV6-2 or TRBV6-3; TRBD2 agrees at 9 bases. The sequencing here drew on CD4+ T cells sorted from PBMCs, taken 45 days after the yellow fever booster vaccination. Here the CDR3 reads CASRSRFAGGPHEQYF. CDR3 DNA sequence: TGTGCCAGCAGGAGTAGGTTCGCGGGAGGGCCCCACGAGCAGTACTTC.